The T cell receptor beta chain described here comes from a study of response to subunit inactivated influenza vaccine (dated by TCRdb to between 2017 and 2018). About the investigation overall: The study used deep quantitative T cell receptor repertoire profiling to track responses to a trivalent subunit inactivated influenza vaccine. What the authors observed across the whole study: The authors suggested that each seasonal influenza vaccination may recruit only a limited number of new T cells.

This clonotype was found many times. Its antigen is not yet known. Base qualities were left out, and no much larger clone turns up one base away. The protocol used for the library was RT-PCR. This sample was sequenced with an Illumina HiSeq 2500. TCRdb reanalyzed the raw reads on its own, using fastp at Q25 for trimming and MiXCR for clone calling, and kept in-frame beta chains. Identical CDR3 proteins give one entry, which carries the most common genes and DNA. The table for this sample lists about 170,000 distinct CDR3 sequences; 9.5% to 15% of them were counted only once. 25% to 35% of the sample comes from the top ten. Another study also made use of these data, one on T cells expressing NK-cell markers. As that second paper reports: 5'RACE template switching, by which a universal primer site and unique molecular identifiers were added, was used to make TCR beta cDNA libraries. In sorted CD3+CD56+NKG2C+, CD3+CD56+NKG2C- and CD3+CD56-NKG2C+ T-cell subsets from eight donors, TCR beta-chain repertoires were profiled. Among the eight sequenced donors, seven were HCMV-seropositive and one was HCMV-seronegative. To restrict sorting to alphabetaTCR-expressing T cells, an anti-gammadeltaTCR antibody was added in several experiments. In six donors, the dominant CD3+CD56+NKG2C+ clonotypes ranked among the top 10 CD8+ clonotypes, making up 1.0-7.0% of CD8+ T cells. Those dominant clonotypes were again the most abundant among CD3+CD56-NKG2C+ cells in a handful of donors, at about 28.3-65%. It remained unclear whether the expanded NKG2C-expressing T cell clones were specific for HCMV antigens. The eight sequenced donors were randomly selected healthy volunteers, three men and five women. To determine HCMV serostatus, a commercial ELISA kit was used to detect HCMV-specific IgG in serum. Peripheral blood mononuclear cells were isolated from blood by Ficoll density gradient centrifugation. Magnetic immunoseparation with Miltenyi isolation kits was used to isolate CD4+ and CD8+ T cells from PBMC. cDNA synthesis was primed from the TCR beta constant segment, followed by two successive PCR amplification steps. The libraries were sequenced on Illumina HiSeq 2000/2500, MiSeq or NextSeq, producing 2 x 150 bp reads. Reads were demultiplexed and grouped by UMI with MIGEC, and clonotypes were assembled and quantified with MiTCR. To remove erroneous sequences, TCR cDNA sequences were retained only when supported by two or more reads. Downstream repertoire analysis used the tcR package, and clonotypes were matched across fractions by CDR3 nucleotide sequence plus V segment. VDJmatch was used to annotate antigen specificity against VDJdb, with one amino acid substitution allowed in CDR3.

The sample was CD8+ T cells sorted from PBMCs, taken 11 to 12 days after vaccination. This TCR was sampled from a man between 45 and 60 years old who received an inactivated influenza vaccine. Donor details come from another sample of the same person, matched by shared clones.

The base sequence is TGTGCCAGCAGTGTGGGTTTTAACAATGAGCAGTTCTTC. The translation is CASSVGFNNEQFF. This chain joins TRBV2 to TRBJ2-1; the D gene lacks a confident call. The germline V gene supplies CDR1 SNHLY and CDR2 FYNNEI. There are 13 amino acids in the CDR3, from cysteine to phenylalanine inclusive. Only the CDR3 DNA stays, 39 bases, in frame from base 1. V is pared back by 4 bases and J by 5 bases, with 9 bases lying between the germline termini. Reference TRBV2 and TRBJ2-1 genes cover what lies past the CDR3, so the full variable domain is EPEVTQTPSHQVTQMGQEVILRCVPISNHLYFYWYRQILGQKVEFLVSFYNNEISEKSEIFDDQFSVERPDGSNFTLKIRSTKLEDSAMYFCASSVGFNNEQFFGPGTRLTVL.